Here is one T cell receptor beta chain with its context. The sample originates from a study of shared clonotypes between healthy human individuals. Deep was the level at which the assay was run. Here immunoSEQ multiplex PCR was the method, and the copy in TCRdb shows in-frame clones only, minus some. The data show around 2,000,000 clones, about 95% seen once. The ends were cut back, 0 bases at V and 11 bases at J, with 13 bases in the middle. The germline gives CDR1 MNHEY, CDR2 SVGAGI. There are 13 residues in the CDR3. The sample was naive CD4+ T cells sorted from blood. Subset reported: CD45RA+ positively selected. The receptor's source is a man aged 18 to 29 in good health. J is TRBJ1-1 and V is TRBV6-5; D remains ambiguous. CDR3 sequence reads: CASSYSTGFDAFF. CDR3 coding DNA: TGTGCCAGCAGTTACTCGACGGGGTTTGATGCTTTCTTT.